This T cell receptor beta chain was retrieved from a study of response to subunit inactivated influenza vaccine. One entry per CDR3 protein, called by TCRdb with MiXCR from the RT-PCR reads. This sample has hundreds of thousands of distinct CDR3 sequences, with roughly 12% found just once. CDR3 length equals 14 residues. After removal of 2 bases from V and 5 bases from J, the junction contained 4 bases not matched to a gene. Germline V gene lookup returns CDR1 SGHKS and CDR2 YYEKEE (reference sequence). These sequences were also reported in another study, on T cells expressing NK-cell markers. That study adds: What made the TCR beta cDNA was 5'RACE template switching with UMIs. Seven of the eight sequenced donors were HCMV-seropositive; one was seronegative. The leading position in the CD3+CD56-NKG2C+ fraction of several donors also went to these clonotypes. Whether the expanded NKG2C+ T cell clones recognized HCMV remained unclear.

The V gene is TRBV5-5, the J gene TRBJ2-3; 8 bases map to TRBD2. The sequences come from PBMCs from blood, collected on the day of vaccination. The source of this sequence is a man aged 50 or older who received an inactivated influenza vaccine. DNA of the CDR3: TGTGCCAGCAGCTTAGCGGGAGTAAAAGATACGCAGTATTTT. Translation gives CASSLAGVKDTQYF.